This paragraph reports one T cell receptor (beta chain). This clone was found once. Its recognized antigen is unknown. No quality values exist for individual bases; no much larger clone is one base distant. According to the study, the label for this sample's time point signals: about 28 days (+/-7) after the second vaccine dose. AZD1222 recipients with second doses at about 4 weeks or about 12 weeks were pooled, because spike-specific TCR depth and breadth did not differ between schedules. Vaccinee samples were obtained from the UK trials COV001 and COV002, which included a single-blind randomized controlled phase 2/3 trial of AZD1222 (ChAdOx1 nCoV-19) in healthy adults. For TCRbeta chain sequencing, PBMC samples were collected from trial participants at day 0 and at day 28 after the second dose. Taken from cysteine to phenylalanine, the CDR3 has 14 residues. The kept DNA is CDR3 alone, 42 bases in frame from the first base. Trimming at the junction amounts to 0 bases on V and 8 bases on J, and the germline ends lie 14 bases apart. CDR1 and CDR2 are read off the germline V gene as SGHDT and YYEEEE.

The data are from a study of T cell responses to AZD1222 COVID-19 vaccine listed by TCRdb under 2021. Study-wide context: TCR sequencing covered about 230 trial participants: roughly 200 given two doses of AZD1222 and approximately 26 given two doses of MenACWY control vaccine. Trial participants were enrolled by age into 18-55, 56-69 and 70-plus year subgroups, with 148, 28 and 57 TCR-sequenced participants respectively. What the work shows at the level of the full study, not this receptor alone: The vaccine-associated CD4 TCRs covered the entire spike protein, and the dominant responses fell in regions 160-218 and 743-854. Because no samples from the day 14 peak response were available, repertoires could be characterized only after the peak T cell response. Conclusions about previously exposed vaccinees are limited, since just six AZD1222 recipients were seropositive for SARS-CoV-2 at baseline. The 56-69-year group was small, and its depth increase did not reach significance, likely because of low power. Reportedly, almost half of the unique spike-specific TCRs recognized epitopes lying outside the regions that are mutated in the B.1.351 and B.1.1.7 variants. Participants were mostly white British and included more females than males, and it was suggested by the authors that clonal diversity may have been underestimated. After two AZD1222 doses, both the breadth and the depth of spike-specific TCRs were significantly higher than at day 0 and than in MenACWY recipients.

The CDR3 regions of human TCRbeta chains were analyzed by immunosequencing. Turning to the authors' computational methods: Repertoire TCRs were checked for matches against a reference library of SARS-CoV-2-specific TCRs that had been generated using the MIRA antigen-specificity platform. Breadth was defined as the fraction of unique TCRs that were SARS-CoV-2-associated, and depth was defined as the fraction of total T cells that were SARS-CoV-2-associated. Using the MIRA data, every spike-specific TCR was mapped to the spike region that the TCR reacted to and assigned to either a CD4 or a CD8 class. Log10-transformed breadth and depth values were compared by one-way ANOVA with Sidak's multiple comparisons tests. TCRdb stores this immuneACCESS table with in-frame sequences only. Part of the clones is absent; in the studies checked, under half of the shortfall reflects unresolved V genes, and no reason is known for the rest. That table is the source of V, J and clone size, and D and trimming were worked out from the DNA. The table for this sample lists around 70,000 clones; about 85% of them were counted only once. The ten largest make up 1% to 1.5% of the sample.

This receptor was identified in an adult who received the AZD1222 COVID-19 vaccine. Sequenced here: peripheral blood, sampled 28 days after the second AZD1222 dose. The chain couples TRBV5-6 to TRBJ1-2; the D segment could be TRBD1, given 5 matching bases. The encoded CDR3 is CASSLGQGLGGYTF. The nucleotide sequence is TGTGCCAGCAGCTTGGGTCAGGGATTAGGGGGCTACACCTTC.